Presented here are 24 T cell receptor beta chains from one specimen sequenced in a study of blood T cell repertoires in COVID-19. TCRdb's copy holds only in-frame clones and misses some; the assay was immunoSEQ multiplex PCR. There are some 150,000 clones in the sample; 75% to 80% occur only once, and about 9.4% lies in the top ten. Sequencing was done on a sample of peripheral blood. Receptors originate from a woman aged 45-65 years with active or convalescent COVID-19.

The rearrangement links TRBV6-5 to TRBJ1-2, with 7 bases that match TRBD1. J was trimmed by 2 bases and V by 6 bases; bases with no gene match: 9. The CDR3 is 15 amino acids. Germline CDR1 reads MNHEY; CDR2 reads SVGAGI. This CDR3 is CASRRSDRPNYGYTF. The CDR3 DNA sequence: TGTGCCAGCAGACGCTCGGACAGGCCCAACTATGGCTACACCTTC.

V and J are TRBV3-1 (or the pseudogene TRBV3-2) and TRBJ1-1; TRBD1 matches 9 bases. The CDR3 length is 18 residues. V was clipped by 3 bases and J by 3 bases; unmatched bases: 14. Germline V gene data show CDR1 as LGHDT and CDR2 as YNNKEL (reference sequence). This CDR3 is CASSHRDRVRRGDTEAFF. The CDR3 coding sequence is TGTGCCAGCAGCCACCGGGACAGGGTGCGCCGGGGGGACACTGAAGCTTTCTTT.

This clone was observed a handful of times. The chain combines TRBV28 with TRBJ1-5; 9 bases fit TRBD1. Germline V gene sequence: CDR1 MDHEN, CDR2 SYDVKM. V shed 4 bases, J shed 9 bases, and the junction held 7 bases outside the gene matches. The CDR3 totals 14 residues. In DNA form, the CDR3 reads TGTGCCAGCAGTTCGGGACAGGGCCAGCGGCCCCAGCATTTT. Translated, it gives CASSSGQGQRPQHF.

The chain recombines TRBV5-8 with TRBJ1-1, with D perhaps matching TRBD1 (6 bases). The CDR3 spans 11 residues. The V and J ends lost 4 bases and 8 bases respectively, with 9 bases between them. Germline V CDR1 and CDR2: SGHTS, YDEGEE. The CDR3 spells CASSRTEEAFF. The CDR3 DNA is TGTGCCAGCAGCAGGACAGAAGAAGCTTTCTTT.

This rearrangement joins TRBV3-1 (or the pseudogene TRBV3-2) to TRBJ2-3; 12 bases are shared with TRBD2. There are 16 residues in the CDR3. With V trimmed by 4 bases and J by 1 base, 3 bases remained unmatched. In germline, CDR1 is LGHDT, CDR2 YNNKEL (reference sequence). CDR3 DNA: TGTGCCAGCAGCCCCCTAGCGGGAGGGGGCACAGATACGCAGTATTTT. Protein sequence: CASSPLAGGGTDTQYF.

The chain combines TRBV5-8 with TRBJ1-2, with 7 nucleotides matching TRBD1. Germline V CDR1 and CDR2: SGHTS, YDEGEE. After removal of 0 bases from V and 0 bases from J, the junction contained 5 bases not matched to a gene. The CDR3 is 16 residues long. The CDR3 loop is CASSLDDRATNYGYTF. The CDR3 DNA reads as TGTGCCAGCAGCTTGGATGACAGGGCCACTAACTATGGCTACACCTTC.

This rearrangement joins TRBV7-9 to TRBJ1-1; D remains ambiguous. The V end was cut by 1 base, the J end by 5 bases, with 5 bases between. Germline assignment: CDR1 SEHNR and CDR2 FQNEAQ (reference sequence). The CDR3 contains 12 residues. The CDR3 protein is CASSLGTTEAFF. The CDR3 DNA follows: TGTGCCAGCAGCTTAGGGACTACTGAAGCTTTCTTT.

The chain links TRBV7-9 to TRBJ1-2; 7 bases line up with TRBD1. Germline V lookup: CDR1 SEHNR, CDR2 FQNEAQ (reference sequence). The CDR3 contains 14 residues. Trimming at V came to 5 bases and at J to 4 bases, leaving 7 bases not matched to a gene. The CDR3 protein is CASSPPGQPYGYTF. The CDR3 region has the DNA TGTGCCAGCAGCCCCCCGGGACAGCCCTATGGCTACACCTTC. The whole variable domain, filled in from reference TRBV7-9 and TRBJ1-2, reads DTGVSQNPRHKITKRGQNVTFRCDPISEHNRLYWYRQTLGQGPEFLTYFQNEAQLEKSRLLSDRFSAERPKGSFSTLEIQRTEQGDSAMYLCASSPPGQPYGYTFGSGTRLTVV.

V and J are TRBV19 and TRBJ2-3; D unclear. V lost 3 bases and J lost 0, with 10 bases in between. Germline V gene data show CDR1 as LNHDA and CDR2 as SQIVND (reference sequence). The CDR3 spans 15 residues. CDR3 region: CASSIREPSTDTQYF. CDR3 nucleotides: TGTGCCAGTAGTATTCGAGAACCTAGCACAGATACGCAGTATTTT.

V is TRBV19 and J is TRBJ2-7; D is possibly TRBD1 (6 bases). In germline, CDR1 is LNHDA, CDR2 SQIVND (reference sequence). This CDR3 contains 15 residues. Trimming shortened V by 6 bases and J by 5 bases, and 20 bases separated the two germline ends. The CDR3 sequence: CASSLFRGRINEQYF. CDR3 in DNA: TGTGCCAGTAGCCTTTTCAGGGGACGAATAAACGAGCAGTACTTC.

The chain combines TRBV6-6 with TRBJ1-4; 8 nucleotides align to TRBD1. Germline CDR1 is MNHNY and CDR2 is SVGAGI (reference sequence). After removal of 2 bases from V and 7 bases from J, the junction contained 6 bases not matched to a gene. The CDR3 has 15 amino acids. DNA of the CDR3: TGTGCCAGCAGTTACAGGCAGGGGGCTGGTGAAAAACTGTTTTTT. It encodes CASSYRQGAGEKLFF.

The chain has TRBV6-2 or TRBV6-3 and TRBJ1-6; a possible D gene is TRBD1 (6 bases). From germline, CDR1 is MNHEY and CDR2 SVGEGT. This CDR3 comprises 15 residues. V lost 0 bases to trimming and J lost 8 bases, with 11 bases between them. The CDR3 reads CASSYSPGQHSPLHF. The CDR3 nucleotides read TGTGCCAGCAGTTACTCACCGGGACAACATTCACCCCTCCACTTT.

The V gene is TRBV7-2, the J gene TRBJ1-6; D unresolved. Germline CDR1 is SGHTA and CDR2 is FQGNSA. The CDR3 consists of 14 residues. Trimming cost V 6 bases and J 6 bases, with 12 bases left between them. The CDR3 DNA reads TGTGCCAGCAGAAACCTTCTAGGTAATTCACCCCTCCACTTT. It codes for CASRNLLGNSPLHF.

DNA for the CDR3: TGTGCCAGCAGCTCGGACAGGGCGAGTAATTCACCCCTCCACTTT. It yields the protein CASSSDRASNSPLHF. The J gene is TRBJ1-6, the V gene TRBV6-5; 8 bases line up with TRBD1. The CDR3 consists of 15 residues. Unmatched junction bases numbered 7, after V lost 6 bases and J lost 6 bases. Germline-derived CDR1 and CDR2 are MNHEY and SVGAGI.

The V and J genes are TRBV10-3 and TRBJ1-2, with TRBD1 matching over 8 bases. The germline gives CDR1 ENHRY, CDR2 SYGVKD. This CDR3 contains 14 residues. With V trimmed by 4 bases and J by 5 bases, 6 bases remained unmatched. CDR3 amino acids: CAISAAGQGYGYTF. The CDR3 nucleotides read TGTGCCATCAGTGCCGCAGGACAGGGATATGGCTACACCTTC.

This chain connects TRBV21-1 to TRBJ2-7; the table calls TRBD2, which could not be checked here. TRBV21-1 is designated a pseudogene. The CDR3 has 15 amino acids. DNA of the CDR3: TGTGCCAGCAGCAAATATAGCGGGAGCTCCTACGAGCAGTACTTC. As protein: CASSKYSGSSYEQYF.

The CDR3 bases are TGCGCCAGCAGCCAAGATCGGTTGTCAGATACGCAGTATTTT. Translation: CASSQDRLSDTQYF. The chain has TRBV4-1 and TRBJ2-3; no definite D call. Germline V CDR1 and CDR2: MGHRA, YSYEKL. V was pared by 0 bases and J by 4 bases, with 8 bases between. The CDR3 runs 14 residues.

This clone was seen more than once but under ten times. CDR3 residues: CATRTATSGNTIYF. DNA for the CDR3: TGTGCCACCAGGACAGCAACGAGTGGAAACACCATATATTTT. This rearrangement joins TRBV6-5 to TRBJ1-3, with D possibly being TRBD1 (6 bases). Germline V gives CDR1 MNHEY, CDR2 SVGAGI. The V end lost 10 bases, the J end lost 3 bases, and 16 bases lay between the germline ends. CDR3 length equals 14 residues.

The chain links TRBV6-2 or TRBV6-3 to TRBJ1-1; 10 bases fit TRBD1. The junction had 10 bases not matched to a gene; V was cut back by 0 bases and J by 3 bases. Looked up from germline, CDR1 is MNHEY and CDR2 is SVGEGT. The CDR3 extends over 18 amino acids. The CDR3 reads CASSYSKTGGARDTEAFF. CDR3 DNA sequence: TGTGCCAGCAGTTACTCGAAGACAGGGGGCGCGCGGGACACTGAAGCTTTCTTT.

The rearrangement uses TRBV11-1 and TRBJ1-3, with a possible D match to TRBD1 (5 bases). Trimming stripped 5 bases from V and 0 bases from J, with 14 bases between. This CDR3 contains 16 residues. Germline CDR1 SGHAT, CDR2 FQDESV (reference sequence). The CDR3 loop is CASSQRGQNSGNTIYF. CDR3 sequence (DNA): TGTGCCAGCAGCCAAAGGGGCCAGAACTCTGGAAACACCATATATTTT. The whole variable domain, filled in from reference TRBV11-1 and TRBJ1-3, reads EAEVAQSPRYKITEKSQAVAFWCDPISGHATLYWYRQILGQGPELLVQFQDESVVDDSQLPKDRFSAERLKGVDSTLKIQPAELGDSAMYLCASSQRGQNSGNTIYFGEGSWLTVV.

The gene calls are TRBV6-6 and TRBJ2-3; 15 nucleotides match TRBD2. With 5 bases clipped from V and 3 bases from J, the junction kept 6 bases outside the gene matches. This CDR3 is 17 amino acids long. Per the germline V gene, CDR1 is MNHNY and CDR2 is SVGAGI (reference sequence). The CDR3 spells CASSRGLAGGPTDTQYF. Here the CDR3 DNA reads TGTGCCAGCAGTCGAGGACTAGCGGGAGGGCCGACAGATACGCAGTATTTT.

The V call is TRBV9, the J call TRBJ2-1; the match to TRBD2 covers 8 bases. Per the germline V gene, CDR1 is SGDLS and CDR2 is YYNGEE. The CDR3 has 19 amino acids. V lost 4 bases to trimming and J lost 0 bases; unmatched junction nucleotides: 15. The CDR3 spells CASSPPEAGVSSSYNEQFF. Written as DNA, the CDR3 is TGTGCCAGCAGCCCCCCAGAAGCGGGGGTTTCTAGCTCCTACAATGAGCAGTTCTTC.

This chain joins TRBV6-2 or TRBV6-3 and TRBJ1-1; D possibly corresponds to TRBD1 (6 bases). The length of the CDR3 is 13 residues. The V end lost 6 bases, the J end lost 0 bases, and 8 bases lay between the germline ends. CDR1 is MNHEY, CDR2 SVGEGT, per germline. The CDR3 is CASSTGLNTEAFF. The CDR3 DNA is TGTGCCAGCAGCACAGGGTTGAACACTGAAGCTTTCTTT.

The rearrangement links TRBV15 to TRBJ1-1; the D is unclear. Germline V gives CDR1 LNHNV, CDR2 YYDKDF (reference sequence). The V end lost 1 base, the J end lost 2 bases, and 8 bases lay between the germline ends. The CDR3 is 14 residues long. Written as DNA, the CDR3 is TGTGCCACCAGCAGAGTAGGGAGTAACACTGAAGCTTTCTTT. This gives the protein CATSRVGSNTEAFF. Based on the CDR3 plus reference TRBV15 and TRBJ1-1, the full variable domain is DAMVIQNPRYQVTQFGKPVTLSCSQTLNHNVMYWYQQKSSQAPKLLFHYYDKDFNNEADTPDNFQSRRPNTSFCFLDIRSPGLGDTAMYLCATSRVGSNTEAFFGQGTRLTVV.